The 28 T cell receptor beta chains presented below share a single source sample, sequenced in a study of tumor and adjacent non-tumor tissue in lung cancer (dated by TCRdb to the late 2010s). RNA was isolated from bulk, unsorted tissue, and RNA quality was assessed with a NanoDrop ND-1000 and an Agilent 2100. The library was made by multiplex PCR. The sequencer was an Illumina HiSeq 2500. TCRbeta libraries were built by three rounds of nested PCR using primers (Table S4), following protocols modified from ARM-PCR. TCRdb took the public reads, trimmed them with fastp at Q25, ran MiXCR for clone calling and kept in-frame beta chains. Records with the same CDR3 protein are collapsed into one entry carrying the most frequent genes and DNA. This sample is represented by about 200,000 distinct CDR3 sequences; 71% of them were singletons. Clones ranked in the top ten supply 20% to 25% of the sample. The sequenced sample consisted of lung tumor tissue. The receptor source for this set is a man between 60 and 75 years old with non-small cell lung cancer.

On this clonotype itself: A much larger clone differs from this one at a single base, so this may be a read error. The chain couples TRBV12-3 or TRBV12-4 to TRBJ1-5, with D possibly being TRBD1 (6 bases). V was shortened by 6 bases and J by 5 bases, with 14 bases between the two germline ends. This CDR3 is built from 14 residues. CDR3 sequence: CASSGGTKDQPQHF. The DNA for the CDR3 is TGTGCCAGCAGCGGTGGGACAAAGGATCAGCCCCAGCATTTT.

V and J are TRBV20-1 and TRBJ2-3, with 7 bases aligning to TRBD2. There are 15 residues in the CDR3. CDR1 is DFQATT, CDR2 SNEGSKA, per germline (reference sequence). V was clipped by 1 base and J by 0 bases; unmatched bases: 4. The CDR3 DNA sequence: TGCAGTGCTAGAGCCGGTAGCGGGAGCACAGATACGCAGTATTTT. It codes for CSARAGSGSTDTQYF.

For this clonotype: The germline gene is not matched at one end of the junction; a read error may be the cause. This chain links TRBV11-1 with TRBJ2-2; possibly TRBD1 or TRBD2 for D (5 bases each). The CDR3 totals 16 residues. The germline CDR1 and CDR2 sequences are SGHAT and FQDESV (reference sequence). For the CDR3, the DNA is TGTGCCAGTAGCTTCTACGGGGTGCGAAGCATCGGGGCGCTGTTTTTT. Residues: CASSFYGVRSIGALFF.

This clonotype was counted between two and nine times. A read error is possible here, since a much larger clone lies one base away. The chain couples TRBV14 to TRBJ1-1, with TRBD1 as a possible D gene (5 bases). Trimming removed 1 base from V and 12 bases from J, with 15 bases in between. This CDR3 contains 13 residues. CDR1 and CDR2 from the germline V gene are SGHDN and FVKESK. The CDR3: CASSQVGVVRSFF. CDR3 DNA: TGTGCCAGCAGCCAAGTGGGGGTGGTAAGATCTTTCTTT.

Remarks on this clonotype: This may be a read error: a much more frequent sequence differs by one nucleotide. The CDR3 is CSATLKAIPQRFYGYTF. Written as DNA, the CDR3 is TGCAGTGCTACTTTGAAGGCGATTCCGCAGAGATTCTATGGCTACACCTTC. The V and J genes are TRBV20-1 and TRBJ1-2; D remains unclear. Germline CDR1 and CDR2: DFQATT and SNEGSKA (reference sequence). The CDR3 has 17 residues. V was pared by 4 bases and J by 4 bases, with 25 bases between.

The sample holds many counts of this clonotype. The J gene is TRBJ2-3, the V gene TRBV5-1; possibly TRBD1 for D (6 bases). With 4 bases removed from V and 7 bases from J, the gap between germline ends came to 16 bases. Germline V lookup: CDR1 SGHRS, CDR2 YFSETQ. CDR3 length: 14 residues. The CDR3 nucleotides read TGCGCCAGCAGCAATTATGGACAGCACTATACGCAGTATTTT. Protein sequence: CASSNYGQHYTQYF.

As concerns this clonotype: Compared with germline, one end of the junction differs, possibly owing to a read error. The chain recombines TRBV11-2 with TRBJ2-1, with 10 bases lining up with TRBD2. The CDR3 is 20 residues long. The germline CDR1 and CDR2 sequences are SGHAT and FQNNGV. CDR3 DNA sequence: TGTGTCAGCAGCTTAGGAAGGACTAGCGGTTCCGCCCCCTCCTACAATGAGCAGTTCTTC. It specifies CVSSLGRTSGSAPSYNEQFF. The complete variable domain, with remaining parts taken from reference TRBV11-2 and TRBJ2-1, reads EAGVAQSPRYKIIEKRQSVAFWCNPISGHATLYWYQQILGQGPKLLIQFQNNGVVDDSQLPKDRFSAERLKGVDSTLKIQPAKLEDSAVYLCVSSLGRTSGSAPSYNEQFFGPGTRLTVL.

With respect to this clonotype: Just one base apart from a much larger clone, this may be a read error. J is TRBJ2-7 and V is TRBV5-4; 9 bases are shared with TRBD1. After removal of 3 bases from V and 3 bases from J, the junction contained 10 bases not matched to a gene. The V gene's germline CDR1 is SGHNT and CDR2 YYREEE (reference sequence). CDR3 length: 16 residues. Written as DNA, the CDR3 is TGTGCCAGCAGCTCGAGTTCCGGACAGGGGAACTACGAGCAGTACTTC. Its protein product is CASSSSSGQGNYEQYF.

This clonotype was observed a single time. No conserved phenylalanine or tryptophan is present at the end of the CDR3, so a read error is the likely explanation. CDR3 protein: CASILEEDNEQFL. CDR3 bases: TGCGCCAGCATCTTGGAGGAAGACAATGAGCAGTTCTTA. The chain is built from TRBV5-1 and TRBJ2-1; the D gene is possibly TRBD2 (5 bases). CDR3 length: 13 residues. Germline CDR1 SGHRS, CDR2 YFSETQ.

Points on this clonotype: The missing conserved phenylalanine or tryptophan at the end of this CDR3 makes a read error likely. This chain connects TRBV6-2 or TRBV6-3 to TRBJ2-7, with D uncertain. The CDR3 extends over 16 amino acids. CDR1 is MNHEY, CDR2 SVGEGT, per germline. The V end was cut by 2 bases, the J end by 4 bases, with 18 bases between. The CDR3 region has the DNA TGTGCCAGCAGTTACGGTCTGGCCGAGGAAGATTACGAGCAGTACTCC. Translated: CASSYGLAEEDYEQYS.

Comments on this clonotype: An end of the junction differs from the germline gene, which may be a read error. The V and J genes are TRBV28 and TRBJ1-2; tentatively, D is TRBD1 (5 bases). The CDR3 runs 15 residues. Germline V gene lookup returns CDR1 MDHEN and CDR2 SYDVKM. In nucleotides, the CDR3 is TGTGCCATCAGGACCCGGACACCAGCTAACTATGGCTATACCTTC. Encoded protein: CAIRTRTPANYGYTF.

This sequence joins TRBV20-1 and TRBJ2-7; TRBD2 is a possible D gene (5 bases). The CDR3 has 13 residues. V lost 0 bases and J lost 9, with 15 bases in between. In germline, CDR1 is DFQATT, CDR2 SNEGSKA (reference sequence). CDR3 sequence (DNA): TGCAGTGCTAGAGATGTGACTACCCTAGGGCAGTACTTC. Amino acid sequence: CSARDVTTLGQYF.

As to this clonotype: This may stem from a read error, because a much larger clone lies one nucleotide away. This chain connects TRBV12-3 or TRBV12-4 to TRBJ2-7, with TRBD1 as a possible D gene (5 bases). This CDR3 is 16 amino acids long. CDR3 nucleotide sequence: TGTGCCAGCAGTACCACAGGTTCACCTAGTACCTACGATCAGTACTTC. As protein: CASSTTGSPSTYDQYF.

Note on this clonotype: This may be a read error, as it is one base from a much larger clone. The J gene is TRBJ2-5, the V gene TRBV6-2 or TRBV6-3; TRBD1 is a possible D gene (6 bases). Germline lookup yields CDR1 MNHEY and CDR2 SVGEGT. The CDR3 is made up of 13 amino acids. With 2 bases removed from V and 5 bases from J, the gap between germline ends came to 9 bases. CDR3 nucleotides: TGTGCCAGCAGTTACACAGGGAATGAGACCCAGTACTTC. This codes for CASSYTGNETQYF.

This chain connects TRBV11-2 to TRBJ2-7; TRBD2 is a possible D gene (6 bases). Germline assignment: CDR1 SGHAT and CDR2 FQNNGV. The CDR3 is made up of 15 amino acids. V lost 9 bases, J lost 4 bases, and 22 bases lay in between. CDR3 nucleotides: TGTGCCAGTAACTCCTCAGCGGGCATCGAATACGAGCAGTACTTC. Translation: CASNSSAGIEYEQYF.

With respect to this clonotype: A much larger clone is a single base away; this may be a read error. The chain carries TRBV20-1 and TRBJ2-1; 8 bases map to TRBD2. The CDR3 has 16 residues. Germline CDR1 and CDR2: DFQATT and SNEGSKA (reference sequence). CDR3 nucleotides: TGCATTGCTAGAGACCTAGCGGGCAACTCCTACAATGAGCAGTTCTTC. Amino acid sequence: CIARDLAGNSYNEQFF.

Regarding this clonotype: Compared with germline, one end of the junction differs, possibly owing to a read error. The CDR3 is CASSLGDRDTNEQYF. The CDR3, as DNA: TGCGCCAGCAGTTTGGGGGACAGAGATACCAACGAGCAGTACTTC. The chain uses TRBV5-1 and TRBJ2-7; TRBD1 matches 7 bases. Germline assignment: CDR1 SGHRS and CDR2 YFSETQ. The CDR3 is 15 residues long.

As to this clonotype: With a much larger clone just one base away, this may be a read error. CDR3 region: CASRPQQGTTISGYTF. DNA of the CDR3: TGTGCCAGCAGGCCTCAACAGGGGACAACAATTTCTGGCTACACCTTC. J is TRBJ1-2 and V is TRBV28, with TRBD1 matching over 7 bases. Germline lookup yields CDR1 MDHEN and CDR2 SYDVKM. V was pared by 6 bases and J by 7 bases, with 17 bases of the junction left unmatched. The CDR3 totals 16 residues.

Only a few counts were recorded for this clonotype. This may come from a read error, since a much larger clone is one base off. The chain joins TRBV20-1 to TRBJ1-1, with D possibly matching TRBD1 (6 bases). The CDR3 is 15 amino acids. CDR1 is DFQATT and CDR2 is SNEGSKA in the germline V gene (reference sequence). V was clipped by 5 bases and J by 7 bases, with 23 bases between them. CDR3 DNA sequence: TGCAGTGCTGGTGGGGACAACACCCTGACGAATGAAGCTTTCTTT. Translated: CSAGGDNTLTNEAFF.

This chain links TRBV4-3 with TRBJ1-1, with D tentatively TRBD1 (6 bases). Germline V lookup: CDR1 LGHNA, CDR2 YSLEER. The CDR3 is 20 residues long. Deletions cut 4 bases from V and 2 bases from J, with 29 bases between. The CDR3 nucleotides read TGCGCCAGCAGCCGTATCCTGATCTGGGGACAAGGGGAGCGTAACACTGAAGCTTTCTTT. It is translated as CASSRILIWGQGERNTEAFF.

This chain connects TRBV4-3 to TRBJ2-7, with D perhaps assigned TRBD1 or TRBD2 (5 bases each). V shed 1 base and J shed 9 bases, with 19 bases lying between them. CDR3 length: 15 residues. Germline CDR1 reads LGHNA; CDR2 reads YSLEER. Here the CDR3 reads CASSQGIQGLGVQYF. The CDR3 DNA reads TGCGCCAGCAGCCAAGGTATCCAGGGCCTCGGGGTGCAGTACTTC.

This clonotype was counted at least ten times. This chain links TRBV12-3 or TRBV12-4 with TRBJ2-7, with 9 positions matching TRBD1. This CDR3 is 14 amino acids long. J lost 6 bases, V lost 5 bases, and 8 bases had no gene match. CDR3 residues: CASSPSDRGREQYF. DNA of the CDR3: TGTGCCAGCAGTCCCTCGGACAGGGGACGCGAGCAGTACTTC.

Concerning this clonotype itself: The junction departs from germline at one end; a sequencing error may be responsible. CDR3 in amino acids: CAISPRQGVTGELFF. DNA of the CDR3: TGTGCCATTAGCCCAAGACAGGGGGTCACCGGGGAGCTGTTCTTT. The chain has TRBV11-3 and TRBJ2-2; TRBD1 matches at 9 bases. The CDR3 covers 15 residues. Germline loops: CDR1 SGHNT, CDR2 YENEEA.

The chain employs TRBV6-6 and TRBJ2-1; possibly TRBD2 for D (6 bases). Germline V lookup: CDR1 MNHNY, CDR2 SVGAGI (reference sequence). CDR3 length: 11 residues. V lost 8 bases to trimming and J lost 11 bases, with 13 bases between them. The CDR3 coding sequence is TGTGCCAGCTGTTGGGAGGCTAAGCAGTTCTTC. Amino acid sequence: CASCWEAKQFF.

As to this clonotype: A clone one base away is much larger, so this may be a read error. CDR3 region: CSPGTDQEAQYF. The CDR3 bases are TGCAGCCCGGGGACAGACCAAGAGGCCCAGTACTTC. The chain is built from TRBV29-1 and TRBJ2-5; TRBD1 aligns across 7 bases. Per germline, CDR1 SQVTM and CDR2 ANQGSEA. The CDR3 has 12 residues.

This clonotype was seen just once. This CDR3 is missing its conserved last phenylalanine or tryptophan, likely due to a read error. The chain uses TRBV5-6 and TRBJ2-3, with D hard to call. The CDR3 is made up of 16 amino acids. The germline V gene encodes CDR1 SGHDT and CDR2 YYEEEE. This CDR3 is CASSLAVTFRTDMQYV. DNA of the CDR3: TGTGCCAGCAGCTTGGCCGTGACCTTTCGCACAGATATGCAGTATGTT.

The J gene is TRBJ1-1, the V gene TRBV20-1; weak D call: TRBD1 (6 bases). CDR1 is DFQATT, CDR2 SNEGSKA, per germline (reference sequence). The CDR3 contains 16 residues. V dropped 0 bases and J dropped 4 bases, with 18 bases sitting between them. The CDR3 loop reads CSARDGRLVRGTEAFF. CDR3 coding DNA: TGCAGTGCTAGAGATGGGCGGCTCGTCAGGGGCACTGAAGCTTTCTTT.

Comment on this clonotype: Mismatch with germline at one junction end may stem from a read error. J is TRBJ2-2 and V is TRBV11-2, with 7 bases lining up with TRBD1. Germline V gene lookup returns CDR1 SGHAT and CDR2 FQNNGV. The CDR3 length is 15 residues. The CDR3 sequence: CASSLVGQATWELFF. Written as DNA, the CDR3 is TGTGCCAGCAGCTTAGTCGGACAGGCCACCTGGGAGTTGTTTTTT.